The 15 T cell receptor beta chains listed next were all sequenced from one sample in a study of T-cell memory formation after mild COVID-19 listed by TCRdb under 2021. The library was obtained by 5' RACE. The instrument was an Illumina NovaSeq 6000. Using fastp at Q25 and MiXCR, TCRdb reprocessed the public reads and kept productive beta chains. Duplicate CDR3 protein sequences are folded into a single record with the most common DNA and genes. The sample yields hundreds of thousands of distinct CDR3 sequences; approximately 15% were counted once. Of the sample, approximately 20% is held by the ten largest clones. Source material: PBMCs or a T cell subset sorted from them (not recorded which). The receptors were gathered from a man aged 18-30 years who had mild COVID-19 (a few samples of this study predate the infection). The sample titles of this study are shuffled in the database, so cell type and time point are left out; the donor was told from shared clones.

The chain recombines TRBV12-3 or TRBV12-4 with TRBJ1-5; D ambiguous. This CDR3 has 16 amino acids. Trimming took 3 bases from V and 6 from J, leaving 18 bases between them. The CDR3 sequence is CASSFEVGDYFQPQHF. Here the CDR3 DNA reads TGTGCCAGCAGTTTTGAAGTGGGCGACTATTTTCAGCCCCAGCATTTT.

In its sample, this clonotype was seen many times. The chain recombines TRBV5-1 with TRBJ1-2; 8 nucleotides align to TRBD1. CDR3 length: 14 residues. Germline values: CDR1 SGHRS, CDR2 YFSETQ. Trimming took 1 base from V and 3 from J; bases not matched to a gene: 2. The CDR3 protein is CASSLRGQDYGYTF. DNA for the CDR3: TGCGCCAGCAGCTTGCGGGGACAGGACTATGGCTACACCTTC. Full variable domain (outside the CDR3, taken from reference TRBV5-1 and TRBJ1-2): KAGVTQTPRYLIKTRGQQVTLSCSPISGHRSVSWYQQTPGQGLQFLFEYFSETQRNKGNFPGRFSGRQFSNSRSEMNVSTLELGDSALYLCASSLRGQDYGYTFGSGTRLTVV.

This chain joins TRBV24-1 and TRBJ1-1; D unresolved. The V gene's germline CDR1 is KGHDR and CDR2 SFDVKD. The CDR3 has 13 residues. The germline V and J ends were trimmed by 7 bases and 1 base, with 9 bases remaining between them. CDR3 protein: CATRKRENTEAFF. For the CDR3, the DNA is TGTGCCACCAGGAAACGTGAGAACACTGAAGCTTTCTTT.

The chain is built from TRBV6-5 and TRBJ2-5, with 8 bases lining up with TRBD1. CDR3 length: 14 residues. J gave up 2 bases and V 7 bases, and 6 bases lay outside the gene matches. CDR1 and CDR2 (germline): MNHEY, SVGAGI. The CDR3: CASKQGQAQETQYF. The CDR3, as DNA: TGTGCCAGCAAACAGGGACAGGCGCAAGAGACCCAGTACTTC.

In this sample, this clonotype turned up many times. The rearrangement links TRBV20-1 to TRBJ1-2; weak D call: TRBD1 (5 bases). In germline, CDR1 is DFQATT, CDR2 SNEGSKA (reference sequence). The V gene lost 3 bases and the J gene lost 4 bases, with 12 bases spanning the gap. This CDR3 spans 13 amino acids. In DNA, the CDR3 is TGCAGTGCTAGCCGACAGTCGCCCTATGGCTACACCTTC. Its translation is CSASRQSPYGYTF.

The sample holds a few counts of this clonotype. The V call is TRBV18, the J call TRBJ1-5; D remains unclear. Germline V gene lookup returns CDR1 KGHSH and CDR2 LQKENI. The CDR3 runs to 14 residues. V was clipped by 6 bases and J by 5 bases, with 14 bases between them. CDR3 DNA: TGTGCCAGCTCCTCCGTGGGGTCCCATCAGCCCCAGCATTTT. It translates to CASSSVGSHQPQHF. The full variable domain, its missing parts supplied by reference TRBV18 and TRBJ1-5, is NAGVMQNPRHLVRRRGQEARLRCSPMKGHSHVYWYRQLPEEGLKFMVYLQKENIIDESGMPKERFSAEFPKEGPSILRIQQVVRGDSAAYFCASSSVGSHQPQHFGDGTRLSIL.

This clonotype was seen only a few times. The chain combines TRBV5-6 with TRBJ2-5; the match to TRBD2 covers 9 bases. There are 15 residues in the CDR3. From germline, CDR1 is SGHDT and CDR2 YYEEEE. V lost 4 bases, J lost 6 bases, and 10 bases stayed unmatched. This CDR3 reads CASSPSGGSSKTQYF. CDR3 DNA sequence: TGTGCCAGCAGCCCCAGCGGGGGGTCCTCCAAGACCCAGTACTTC.

This clonotype was counted between two and nine times. V and J are TRBV4-3 and TRBJ2-3, with 7 bases lining up with TRBD1. V gave up 4 bases and J gave up 3 bases; unmatched junction bases: 10. Germline V gives CDR1 LGHNA, CDR2 YSLEER. The length of the CDR3 is 16 residues. The DNA for the CDR3 is TGCGCCAGCAGCCCAACAGGGGCGTTAGGGACAGATACGCAGTATTTT. It is translated as CASSPTGALGTDTQYF.

The chain joins TRBV25-1 to TRBJ1-2; D gene uncertain. Germline CDR1 reads MGHDK; CDR2 reads SYGVNS. V dropped 2 bases and J dropped 8 bases, with 9 bases sitting between them. The CDR3 has 12 amino acids. The CDR3 here is CASSEQAYGYTF. For the CDR3, the DNA is TGTGCCAGCAGTGAACAGGCGTACGGCTACACCTTC.

In its sample, this clonotype was seen many times. The gene calls are TRBV5-1 and TRBJ2-1; D may match TRBD1 or TRBD2 (5 bases each). The CDR3 spans 14 residues. CDR1 and CDR2 (germline): SGHRS, YFSETQ. The V end lost 1 base, the J end lost 5 bases, and 10 bases lay between the germline ends. CDR3 loop: CASSLQGPDNEQFF. The CDR3 nucleotides read TGCGCCAGCAGCTTGCAGGGACCCGACAATGAGCAGTTCTTC.

The genes are TRBV5-6 and TRBJ1-4; D perhaps matches TRBD1 (6 bases). The CDR3 covers 15 residues. Germline V CDR1 and CDR2: SGHDT, YYEEEE. V lost 3 bases and J lost 8, with 17 bases in between. CDR3 amino acids: CASSSTPGEGEKLFF. DNA of the CDR3: TGTGCCAGCAGCTCCACGCCAGGGGAAGGAGAAAAACTGTTTTTT.

This clonotype was seen a few times. This rearrangement joins TRBV6-2 or TRBV6-3 to TRBJ2-5; 8 bases fit TRBD2. J was trimmed by 1 base and V by 6 bases; bases with no gene match: 4. This CDR3 is built from 14 residues. The germline V gene encodes CDR1 MNHEY and CDR2 SVGEGT. CDR3 amino acids: CASRLSGAQETQYF. The CDR3 nucleotides are TGTGCCAGCAGACTTAGCGGGGCCCAAGAGACCCAGTACTTC.

A remark on this clonotype: Germline and junction disagree at one end, which may indicate a read error. This chain uses TRBV7-7 with TRBJ2-1, with TRBD1 matching 9 bases. Germline V gene lookup returns CDR1 SSHAT and CDR2 FNYEAQ (reference sequence). The CDR3 totals 18 residues. CDR3 in DNA: TGTGCTAGCAGCTTAGACCCTCCGGGACAGGGAACCCACAATGAGCAGTTCTTC. This codes for CASSLDPPGQGTHNEQFF. Using reference TRBV7-7 and TRBJ2-1 for the parts outside the CDR3, the full variable domain is GAGVSQSPRYKVTKRGQDVTLRCDPISSHATLYWYQQALGQGPEFLTYFNYEAQPDKSGLPSDRFSAERPEGSISTLTIQRTEQRDSAMYRCASSLDPPGQGTHNEQFFGPGTRLTVL.

This clonotype appeared a few times. V is TRBV21-1 and J is TRBJ2-5; the table's TRBD1 call for D was not verified on the DNA. TRBV21-1 is a recognized pseudogene. The CDR3 runs to 16 residues. CDR3 nucleotide sequence: TGTGCCAGCAGCACGCACCGTAAGAAGGGGGGCGAGACCCAGTACTTC. Translation gives CASSTHRKKGGETQYF.

This clonotype was seen a single time. The V gene is TRBV19, the J gene TRBJ2-3; 9 bases map to TRBD1. The germline V gene has CDR1 LNHDA and CDR2 SQIVND (reference sequence). V dropped 7 bases and J dropped 11; count of bases not matched to a gene: 16. CDR3 size: 15 residues. The CDR3, as DNA: TGTGCCAGTACCTCCGCGGGACAGGGTGCGAGAGTGCAGTATTTT. Its translation is CASTSAGQGARVQYF.